This T cell receptor (beta chain) comes out of a study of T-cell reconstitution after alpha-beta-depleted transplantation in children. Molecular barcoding with unique molecular identifiers was used for the TCRbeta library. TCRdb independently ran MiXCR on the PCR reads; one entry per CDR3 protein. The data show about 540,000 distinct CDR3 sequences, around 17% seen once. This clonotype has only a few counts. V gave up 2 bases and J gave up 0 bases, with 11 bases separating them. The CDR3 spans 15 residues. Per germline, CDR1 MNHEY and CDR2 SMNVEV (reference sequence). The chain combines TRBV27 with TRBJ2-7; weak D call: TRBD2 (5 bases). The TCR originated in a human donor who donated a stem cell graft to a child with acute lymphoblastic leukemia. Sequenced material: PBMCs from the stem cell graft donor, taken from the stem cell graft. The CDR3 protein is CASSLNGEGSYEQYF. The CDR3 region has the DNA TGTGCCAGCAGTTTAAACGGTGAGGGCTCCTACGAGCAGTACTTC.